The TCR beta chain under discussion was sequenced for a study of cytomegalovirus exposure and HLA in healthy donors. About the study: Out of about 190 million T cells, an earlier analysis found over 90 million unique TCR beta sequences in total.

Study results and caveats: TCR beta sequences reportedly predicted most subjects' HLA-A and HLA-B alleles accurately. The authors later linked a missense DCLRE1C variant to TCR beta V- and J-gene trimming.

Primers included in the PCR were 60 Vbeta and 13 Jbeta primers. Original methodology: The authors later counted about 80 million unique TCR beta chains, some 11 million of them shared. The method was immunoSEQ multiplex PCR; TCRdb's version includes in-frame clones alone and lacks a portion of them. Clone size and the V and J calls come from that table; the DNA yielded D and trimming. The sample totals tens of thousands of clones; its top ten clones hold over 3%. The CDR3 contains 15 residues. Germline loops: CDR1 MGHRA, CDR2 YSYEKL. As regards this clone: The antigen is not known.

Sequencing input: PBMCs. The origin of this receptor is a female donor in good health and CMV-seropositive. This chain connects TRBV4-1 to TRBJ2-5; 7 nucleotides agree with TRBD2. TRBJ2-7 explains the end of the DNA better; the J call may be wrong. The chain's CDR3 is CASSQVIGGDYEQYF. DNA for the CDR3: TGCGCCAGCAGCCAAGTGATTGGGGGGGACTACGAGCAGTACTTC.